Each of the 30 T cell receptor beta chains below was sequenced from the same sample in a study of cytomegalovirus exposure and HLA in healthy donors. The PCR ran on 60 Vbeta and 13 Jbeta primers. The table came from immunoSEQ multiplex PCR; TCRdb's copy has only in-frame clones and leaves some out. The sample gives approximately 74,000 clones, around 80% of which show up once; 7.5% to 10% is in the top ten. The specimen was PBMCs. The receptors stem from a man aged 35 to 55 in good health and CMV-seronegative.

The chain has TRBV27 and TRBJ2-3; D uncertain. The CDR3 has 15 amino acids. Trimming stripped 4 bases from V and 4 bases from J, with 15 bases between. CDR1 and CDR2 (germline): MNHEY, SMNVEV (reference sequence). The DNA of the CDR3 is TGTGCCAGCAGTTCGTCCCCGGCTGGAGCAGATACGCAGTATTTT. Translation gives CASSSSPAGADTQYF.

This clone has more than one count but fewer than ten. The chain is built from TRBV4-1 and TRBJ1-3, with D possibly matching TRBD1 (5 bases). Germline CDR1 is MGHRA and CDR2 is YSYEKL. Trimming stripped 3 bases from V and 3 bases from J, with 9 bases between. The CDR3 runs to 14 residues. The DNA for the CDR3 is TGCGCCAGCAGCCAGGGGGGAGGTGGAAACACCATATATTTT. It codes for CASSQGGGGNTIYF.

V gene TRBV5-6 combines with J gene TRBJ1-5, with 9 bases matching TRBD1. J gave up 3 bases and V 3 bases, and 16 bases lay outside the gene matches. Germline V gives CDR1 SGHDT, CDR2 YYEEEE. CDR3 size: 19 residues. The CDR3 DNA sequence: TGTGCCAGCAGCTCTCGTCCCGGGACAGGGTTTCCGAACAATCAGCCCCAGCATTTT. It translates to CASSSRPGTGFPNNQPQHF.

This chain joins TRBV6-1 and TRBJ1-3, with TRBD1 as a possible D gene (6 bases). CDR1 is MNHNS and CDR2 is SASEGT in the germline V gene. V lost 4 bases to trimming and J lost 0 bases, with 13 bases between them. This CDR3 has 16 amino acids. The CDR3 loop reads CASSGDTWGSGNTIYF. CDR3 sequence (DNA): TGTGCCAGCAGTGGGGACACTTGGGGCTCTGGAAACACCATATATTTT.

The chain is built from TRBV9 and TRBJ2-2; possible D gene TRBD2, 6 bases. There are 16 residues in the CDR3. V dropped 0 bases and J dropped 0 bases, with 9 bases sitting between them. Germline V gene data show CDR1 as SGDLS and CDR2 as YYNGEE. In DNA, the CDR3 is TGTGCCAGCAGCGTAGGAGGGAGGCCGAACACCGGGGAGCTGTTTTTT. Protein sequence: CASSVGGRPNTGELFF. Filled out from reference TRBV9 and TRBJ2-2, the complete variable domain reads DSGVTQTPKHLITATGQRVTLRCSPRSGDLSVYWYQQSLDQGLQFLIQYYNGEERAKGNILERFSAQQFPDLHSELNLSSLELGDSALYFCASSVGGRPNTGELFFGEGSRLTVL.

This clone occurred once. The chain combines TRBV7-2 with TRBJ2-7; perhaps TRBD2 as D (6 bases). The CDR3 has 14 residues. The germline V gene encodes CDR1 SGHTA and CDR2 FQGNSA. With 4 bases removed from V and 2 bases from J, the gap between germline ends came to 12 bases. The CDR3 is CASSSGLLTYEQYF. CDR3 nucleotides: TGTGCCAGCAGCTCGGGACTTTTAACCTACGAGCAGTACTTC.

This clone was counted between two and nine times. The genes are TRBV6-1 and TRBJ2-7, with D possibly TRBD2 on 6 matching bases. Trimming pared 8 bases from V and 2 bases from J, leaving 13 bases between. CDR3 length: 13 residues. In germline, CDR1 is MNHNS, CDR2 SASEGT. The CDR3 loop reads CASLADYAYEQYF. The CDR3 bases are TGTGCCAGCCTCGCGGACTACGCCTACGAGCAGTACTTC.

The chain recombines TRBV19 with TRBJ2-1; the D gene is possibly TRBD1 (5 bases). The CDR3 sequence is 17 residues long. V was pared by 3 bases and J by 2 bases, with 17 bases between. Germline V CDR1 and CDR2: LNHDA, SQIVND (reference sequence). The CDR3 protein is CASSMKGATSTYNEQFF. The CDR3 DNA reads as TGTGCCAGTAGTATGAAAGGGGCCACATCCACCTACAATGAGCAGTTCTTC.

The chain employs TRBV9 and TRBJ2-2; weak D call: TRBD2 (5 bases). Germline CDR1 and CDR2: SGDLS and YYNGEE. The CDR3 has 15 residues. The V gene lost 6 bases and the J gene lost 1 base, with 13 bases spanning the gap. The CDR3 region has the DNA TGTGCCAGCACCCAGAGGGAGAGGAACACCGGGGAGCTGTTTTTT. It encodes CASTQRERNTGELFF.

The chain has TRBV5-4 and TRBJ2-5; 7 bases fit TRBD2. CDR3 length equals 18 residues. V was clipped by 0 bases and J by 4 bases; unmatched bases: 15. CDR1 is SGHNT and CDR2 is YYREEE in the germline V gene (reference sequence). The CDR3 reads CASSLGGGRSARSETQYF. The CDR3 DNA reads as TGTGCCAGCAGCTTGGGGGGGGGTCGTAGCGCCAGGTCAGAGACCCAGTACTTC.

This sequence joins TRBV29-1 and TRBJ2-5; 8 bases fit TRBD1. Trimming at V came to 4 bases and at J to 5 bases, leaving 6 bases not matched to a gene. The germline gives CDR1 SQVTM, CDR2 ANQGSEA. The CDR3 is 13 residues long. The CDR3 DNA follows: TGCAGCGTTGGACGACAGGGGCCGGAGACCCAGTACTTC. Residues: CSVGRQGPETQYF.

A word on this clone: A junction end diverges from the germline sequence, so it may reflect a read error. The genes are TRBV7-9 and TRBJ2-2, with D perhaps TRBD2 (5 bases). The CDR3 is made up of 12 amino acids. Germline V gene lookup returns CDR1 SEHNR and CDR2 FQNEAQ (reference sequence). DNA for the CDR3: TGTTCCAGCAGCCAGAGGGCCGGGGAGCTGTTTTTT. Protein sequence: CSSSQRAGELFF.

This chain joins TRBV18 and TRBJ2-7; TRBD1 agrees at 8 bases. The CDR3 contains 12 residues. CDR1 is KGHSH and CDR2 is LQKENI in the germline V gene. V was pared by 5 bases and J by 7 bases, with 4 bases of the junction left unmatched. The CDR3 DNA sequence: TGTGCCAGCTCAGACAGGGGAGGTGAGCAGTACTTC. Residues: CASSDRGGEQYF.

The chain recombines TRBV7-7 with TRBJ2-2, with 9 positions matching TRBD2. The CDR3 is 17 residues long. Per the germline V gene, CDR1 is SSHAT and CDR2 is FNYEAQ (reference sequence). The V gene end was trimmed by 5 bases and the J gene end by 5 bases; junction bases not matched to a gene: 12. The CDR3 nucleotides are TGTGCCAGCAGCCCGAGCGGACTAGCGATCGGGACCGGGGAGCTGTTTTTT. Translating gives CASSPSGLAIGTGELFF.

The V and J genes are TRBV9 and TRBJ2-5; possibly TRBD2 for D (6 bases). The J call may be incorrect, as the DNA end agrees better with TRBJ2-7. The CDR3 is 15 residues long. CDR1 and CDR2 (germline): SGDLS, YYNGEE. The CDR3 sequence is CASSVGWGGVSEQYF. DNA of the CDR3: TGTGCCAGCAGCGTAGGGTGGGGCGGGGTGAGCGAGCAGTACTTC.

This clone was observed a single time. The chain has TRBV28 and TRBJ2-7, with 13 bases identical to TRBD2. This CDR3 comprises 15 residues. Germline V CDR1 and CDR2: MDHEN, SYDVKM. The J segment lost 7 bases and the V segment lost 6 bases, leaving 9 bases of the junction unmatched. As DNA, the CDR3 is TGTGCCAGCAGCCCAAGCAGGGGACTAGCGGGAGAGCAGTACTTC. Its protein is CASSPSRGLAGEQYF.

V is TRBV7-8 and J is TRBJ2-5, with 8 positions matching TRBD2. After removal of 3 bases from V and 2 bases from J, the junction contained 5 bases not matched to a gene. The germline CDR1 and CDR2 sequences are SGHVS and FQNEAQ. This CDR3 has 15 amino acids. The CDR3 spells CASSFYSGRQETQYF. The CDR3 DNA follows: TGTGCCAGCAGCTTTTACAGCGGGAGACAAGAGACCCAGTACTTC.

The chain employs TRBV4-1 and TRBJ2-5, with 9 nucleotides matching TRBD2. With 0 bases clipped from V and 5 bases from J, the junction kept 4 bases outside the gene matches. Germline V lookup: CDR1 MGHRA, CDR2 YSYEKL. The CDR3 loop spans 15 amino acids. Here the CDR3 reads CASSQDSAGGETQYF. CDR3 nucleotide sequence: TGCGCCAGCAGCCAAGATTCGGCGGGAGGGGAGACCCAGTACTTC.

The chain employs TRBV5-1 and TRBJ1-4, with 7 bases lining up with TRBD1. The CDR3 has 13 amino acids. The germline gives CDR1 SGHRS, CDR2 YFSETQ. The trim removed 8 bases at V and 5 bases at J, leaving 6 bases unmatched. Here the CDR3 reads CASRDSENEKLFF. The DNA of the CDR3 is TGCGCCAGTAGGGACAGTGAAAATGAAAAACTGTTTTTT.

The chain uses TRBV5-1 and TRBJ1-1, with TRBD1 matching 7 bases. J gave up 3 bases and V 0 bases, and 2 bases lay outside the gene matches. This CDR3 is 14 amino acids long. Germline CDR1 is SGHRS and CDR2 is YFSETQ. CDR3 amino acids: CASSLDTGDTEAFF. The DNA of the CDR3 is TGCGCCAGCAGCTTGGACACAGGGGACACTGAAGCTTTCTTT.

V and J are TRBV19 and TRBJ1-5; no reliable D call. This CDR3 is built from 15 residues. Trimming pared 11 bases from V and 7 bases from J, leaving 24 bases between. Germline V CDR1 and CDR2: LNHDA, SQIVND (reference sequence). The CDR3, as DNA: TGTGCCCCTAAGGGAGGTTCTCTTAGAGGCCAGCCCCAGCATTTT. Amino acids: CAPKGGSLRGQPQHF. The full variable domain, rest sourced from reference TRBV19 and TRBJ1-5, is DGGITQSPKYLFRKEGQNVTLSCEQNLNHDAMYWYRQDPGQGLRLIYYSQIVNDFQKGDIAEGYSVSREKKESFPLTVTSAQKNPTAFYLCAPKGGSLRGQPQHFGDGTRLSIL.

The chain employs TRBV5-8 and TRBJ2-5; 7 bases agree with TRBD2. The CDR3 is 14 amino acids. The ends lost 5 bases at V and 3 bases at J; junction bases unmatched: 7. Germline-derived CDR1 and CDR2 are SGHTS and YDEGEE. CDR3 nucleotide sequence: TGTGCCAGCAGGCCGACTAGCAGAAAAGAGACCCAGTACTTC. Protein sequence: CASRPTSRKETQYF.

The CDR3 region is CASSFDRGDYNEQFF. The CDR3, as DNA: TGTGCCAGCAGCTTCGACAGGGGAGACTACAATGAGCAGTTCTTC. The chain couples TRBV7-2 to TRBJ2-1; 8 bases map to TRBD1. CDR3 length equals 15 residues. Germline V gene data show CDR1 as SGHTA and CDR2 as FQGNSA. V shed 3 bases, J shed 3 bases, and the junction held 4 bases outside the gene matches.

The chain combines TRBV9 with TRBJ2-3; 14 bases map to TRBD2. The junction had 5 bases not matched to a gene; V was cut back by 0 bases and J by 5 bases. The CDR3 covers 17 residues. In germline, CDR1 is SGDLS, CDR2 YYNGEE. CDR3 loop: CASSVEGLAGEQDTQYF. The CDR3 region has the DNA TGTGCCAGCAGCGTAGAGGGACTAGCGGGGGAACAAGATACGCAGTATTTT.

This chain joins TRBV19 and TRBJ2-7; possibly TRBD1 for D (6 bases). In germline, CDR1 is LNHDA, CDR2 SQIVND (reference sequence). The CDR3 sequence is 13 residues long. Deletions cut 7 bases from V and 5 bases from J, with 15 bases between. In DNA form, the CDR3 reads TGTGCCAGTAAGGGGGTCCCTTACCACGAGCAGTACTTC. Translated: CASKGVPYHEQYF.

A few counts support this clone. The gene calls are TRBV6-1 and TRBJ2-2; TRBD2 aligns across 12 bases. Per the germline V gene, CDR1 is MNHNS and CDR2 is SASEGT. This CDR3 has 16 amino acids. J was trimmed by 2 bases and V by 4 bases; bases with no gene match: 2. The CDR3 protein is CASSALAGGNTGELFF. DNA of the CDR3: TGTGCCAGCAGTGCACTAGCGGGAGGTAACACCGGGGAGCTGTTTTTT.

The sample holds a few counts of this clone. The chain has TRBV6-1 and TRBJ1-2; 9 positions match TRBD1. The germline CDR1 and CDR2 sequences are MNHNS and SASEGT. V was pared by 5 bases and J by 0 bases, with 4 bases of the junction left unmatched. The CDR3 sequence is 15 residues long. The CDR3: CASSFWDRANYGYTF. The CDR3 region has the DNA TGTGCCAGCAGTTTCTGGGACAGGGCTAACTATGGCTACACCTTC.

The CDR3 is CASSQTGGAEQFF. CDR3 bases: TGTGCCAGTAGTCAGACCGGAGGGGCTGAGCAGTTCTTC. V and J are TRBV19 and TRBJ2-1; weak D call: TRBD2 (6 bases). V lost 5 bases, J lost 9 bases, and 14 bases lay in between. CDR1 is LNHDA, CDR2 SQIVND, per germline (reference sequence). This CDR3 spans 13 amino acids.

The V call is TRBV2, the J call TRBJ2-5; D possibly corresponds to TRBD1 (5 bases). Per the germline V gene, CDR1 is SNHLY and CDR2 is FYNNEI. The CDR3 runs to 11 residues. This CDR3 is CAGQVQETQYF. CDR3 DNA sequence: TGTGCGGGGCAGGTCCAAGAGACCCAGTACTTC.

The chain joins TRBV19 to TRBJ2-3; TRBD2 matches at 9 bases. This CDR3 is 14 amino acids long. The germline V gene has CDR1 LNHDA and CDR2 SQIVND (reference sequence). The ends lost 6 bases at V and 4 bases at J; junction bases unmatched: 5. DNA for the CDR3: TGTGCCAGTAGGAAGCGGGAGGTTGCAGATACGCAGTATTTT. Protein: CASRKREVADTQYF.